The 25 T cell receptor beta chains below were found in one sample sequenced in a study of monozygotic twins with inflammatory bowel disease. Using the 5' RACE reads, TCRdb records one entry per CDR3 protein without DNA. Its listing shows 150,000 to 200,000 distinct CDR3 sequences. The sequencing input was blood. Receptor source: a human donor with ulcerative colitis or Crohn's disease, or a healthy co-twin of an affected twin (not recorded which).

The rearrangement joins TRBV7-9 to TRBJ2-1; TCRdb picks TRBD2, but there is no DNA to check that call. CDR3 length: 16 residues. The V gene's germline CDR1 is SEHNR and CDR2 FQNEAQ (reference sequence). CDR3 sequence reads: CASSSRLAGAYNEQFF. Variable domain in full (rest from reference TRBV7-9 and TRBJ2-1): DTGVSQNPRHKITKRGQNVTFRCDPISEHNRLYWYRQTLGQGPEFLTYFQNEAQLEKSRLLSDRFSAERPKGSFSTLEIQRTEQGDSAMYLCASSSRLAGAYNEQFFGPGTRLTVL.

The chain has TRBV12-3 or TRBV12-4 and TRBJ2-1; TCRdb picks TRBD1, but there is no DNA to check that call. CDR3 length: 15 residues. The CDR3 protein is CASTSGTGGYNEQFF.

V and J are TRBV10-3 and TRBJ2-3; the D call from TCRdb, TRBD1, cannot be confirmed without DNA. The CDR3 loop spans 14 amino acids. Germline CDR1 reads ENHRY; CDR2 reads SYGVKD. The CDR3 region is CAISEDRDTDTQYF.

CDR3 residues: CASSFVLSGANVLTF. V usage is TRBV5-5 and J usage is TRBJ2-6. Looked up from germline, CDR1 is SGHKS and CDR2 is YYEKEE (reference sequence). This CDR3 spans 15 amino acids.

V and J are TRBV6-1 and TRBJ2-5; checking the TCRdb D call of TRBD1 is not possible without DNA. CDR3 length: 13 amino acids. Germline CDR1 reads MNHNS; CDR2 reads SASEGT. The CDR3 protein is CASSGTGVAAQYF.

The J gene is TRBJ2-2, the V gene TRBV12-3 or TRBV12-4; TCRdb returns TRBD2, unconfirmable since there is no DNA. The CDR3 is 19 residues long. CDR3 amino acids: CASSLAITRSEENTGELFF.

The chain is built from TRBV20-1 and TRBJ2-3; TCRdb calls TRBD2, which cannot be checked without DNA. Germline V gene sequence: CDR1 DFQATT, CDR2 SNEGSKA (reference sequence). This CDR3 is built from 18 residues. CDR3 loop: CSAEPVDSGPTSTDTQYF.

The CDR3 sequence is CASRTTGGTEAFF. This chain links TRBV12-3 or TRBV12-4 with TRBJ1-1; TCRdb's D call of TRBD1 is untestable without DNA. This CDR3 has 13 residues.

This chain connects TRBV5-6 to TRBJ2-1. The CDR3 is 15 amino acids. CDR1 is SGHDT, CDR2 YYEEEE, per germline. CDR3 region: CASSLLAKSYNEQFF.

This chain connects TRBV20-1 to TRBJ1-1. The V gene's germline CDR1 is DFQATT and CDR2 SNEGSKA (reference sequence). The CDR3 spans 14 residues. CDR3 sequence reads: CSTRKPTADTEAFF.

V is TRBV5-1 and J is TRBJ1-1; the TRBD1 assignment by TCRdb is unverifiable without DNA. The CDR3 has 12 amino acids. Germline CDR1 reads SGHRS; CDR2 reads YFSETQ. CDR3 residues: CASSRDRDEAFF.

The genes are TRBV29-1 and TRBJ2-1; there is no DNA to check the TCRdb D call of TRBD1. Germline V CDR1 and CDR2: SQVTM, ANQGSEA. The CDR3 length is 15 residues. The CDR3 here is CSVGRRDELHNEQFF.

CDR3 protein: CASSQREAARYTF. The chain combines TRBV3-1 with TRBJ1-2; absent DNA, TCRdb's TRBD1 call cannot be checked. The germline V gene encodes CDR1 LGHDT and CDR2 YNNKEL (reference sequence). The CDR3 is 13 amino acids.

V gene TRBV29-1 combines with J gene TRBJ2-3; the TCRdb D gene call, TRBD1, has no DNA to confirm it. The CDR3 is 14 amino acids. Germline values: CDR1 SQVTM, CDR2 ANQGSEA. This CDR3 reads CSVKQDTSTDTQYF.

This chain connects TRBV7-3 to TRBJ2-1; the D call from TCRdb, TRBD1, cannot be confirmed without DNA. The CDR3 is 15 residues long. Germline V gives CDR1 SGHTA, CDR2 FQGTGA. CDR3 protein: CASSPHLRGLNEQFF.

This sequence joins TRBV20-1 and TRBJ2-3. The CDR3 length is 11 residues. Germline values: CDR1 DFQATT, CDR2 SNEGSKA (reference sequence). This chain's CDR3 is CSASYTDTQYF.

The chain recombines TRBV3-1 with TRBJ1-2; no DNA is available, so the TRBD1 call from TCRdb remains unchecked. The CDR3 extends over 14 amino acids. Germline lookup yields CDR1 LGHDT and CDR2 YNNKEL (reference sequence). The chain's CDR3 is CASRETGGHYGYTF.

The chain links TRBV6-5 to TRBJ2-5; TCRdb's D call of TRBD2 is untestable without DNA. The length of the CDR3 is 19 residues. The V gene's germline CDR1 is MNHEY and CDR2 SVGAGI. This CDR3 reads CASSFQTGLAGGPLETQYF.

The chain combines TRBV7-2 with TRBJ2-3; TCRdb indicates TRBD2, and absent DNA this call remains unverified. This CDR3 has 15 amino acids. The germline V gene encodes CDR1 SGHTA and CDR2 FQGNSA. CDR3 sequence reads: CASRAERGSTDTQYF.

This chain joins TRBV20-1 and TRBJ2-7. The CDR3 runs 12 residues. Germline loops: CDR1 DFQATT, CDR2 SNEGSKA (reference sequence). CDR3 residues: CSASPIAYEQYF.

The chain couples TRBV20-1 to TRBJ2-7; as DNA is missing, the TRBD1 call by TCRdb cannot be tested. CDR3 length: 14 amino acids. Looked up from germline, CDR1 is DFQATT and CDR2 is SNEGSKA (reference sequence). This CDR3 reads CSATLWQGAREQYF.

The chain carries TRBV11-2 and TRBJ1-6; TCRdb designates TRBD1, a call that cannot be tested without DNA. CDR1 is SGHAT, CDR2 FQNNGV, per germline. The CDR3 contains 16 residues. The chain's CDR3 is CASSLVGASYNSPLHF.

The chain carries TRBV12-3 or TRBV12-4 and TRBJ2-5. CDR3 size: 16 residues. The chain's CDR3 is CASSFLDLGPQETQYF.

The V gene is TRBV5-1, the J gene TRBJ2-2; there is no DNA to check the TCRdb D call of TRBD2. Germline V lookup: CDR1 SGHRS, CDR2 YFSETQ. This CDR3 has 19 amino acids. CDR3 in amino acids: CASSLDSKGGALNTGELFF.

The chain carries TRBV30 and TRBJ2-3; TCRdb lists TRBD2, though no DNA is available to test this call. Germline-derived CDR1 and CDR2 are GTSNPN and SVGIG (reference sequence). The CDR3 contains 15 residues. The CDR3 loop is CAWSALAGVGDTQYF.